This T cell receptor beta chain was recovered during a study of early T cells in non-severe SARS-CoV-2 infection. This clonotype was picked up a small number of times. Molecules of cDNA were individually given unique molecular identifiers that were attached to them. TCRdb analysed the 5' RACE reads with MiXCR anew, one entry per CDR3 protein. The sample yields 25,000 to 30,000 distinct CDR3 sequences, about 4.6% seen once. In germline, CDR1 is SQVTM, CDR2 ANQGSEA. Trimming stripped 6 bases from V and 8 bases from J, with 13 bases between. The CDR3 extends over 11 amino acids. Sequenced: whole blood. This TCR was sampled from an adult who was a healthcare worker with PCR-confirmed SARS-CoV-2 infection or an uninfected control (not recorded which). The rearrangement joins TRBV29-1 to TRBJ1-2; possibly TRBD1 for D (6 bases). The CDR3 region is CSVPGVDGYTF. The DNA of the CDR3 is TGCAGCGTGCCAGGGGTTGACGGCTACACCTTC.